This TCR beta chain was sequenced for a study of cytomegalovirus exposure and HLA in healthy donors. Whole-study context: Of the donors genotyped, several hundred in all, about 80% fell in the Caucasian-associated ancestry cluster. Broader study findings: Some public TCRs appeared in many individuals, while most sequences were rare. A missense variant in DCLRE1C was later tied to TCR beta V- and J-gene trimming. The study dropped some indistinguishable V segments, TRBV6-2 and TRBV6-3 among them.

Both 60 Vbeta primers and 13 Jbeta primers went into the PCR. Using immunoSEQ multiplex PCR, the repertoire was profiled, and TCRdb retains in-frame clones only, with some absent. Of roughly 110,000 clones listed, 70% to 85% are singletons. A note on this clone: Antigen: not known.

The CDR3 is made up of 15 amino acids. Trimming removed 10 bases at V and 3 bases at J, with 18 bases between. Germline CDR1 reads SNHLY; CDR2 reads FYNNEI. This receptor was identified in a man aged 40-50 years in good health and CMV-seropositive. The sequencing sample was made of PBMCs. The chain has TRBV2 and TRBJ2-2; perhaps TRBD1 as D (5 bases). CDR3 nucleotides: TGTGCCACCGGAAACGAGGACATCTACACCGGGGAGCTGTTTTTT. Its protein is CATGNEDIYTGELFF.